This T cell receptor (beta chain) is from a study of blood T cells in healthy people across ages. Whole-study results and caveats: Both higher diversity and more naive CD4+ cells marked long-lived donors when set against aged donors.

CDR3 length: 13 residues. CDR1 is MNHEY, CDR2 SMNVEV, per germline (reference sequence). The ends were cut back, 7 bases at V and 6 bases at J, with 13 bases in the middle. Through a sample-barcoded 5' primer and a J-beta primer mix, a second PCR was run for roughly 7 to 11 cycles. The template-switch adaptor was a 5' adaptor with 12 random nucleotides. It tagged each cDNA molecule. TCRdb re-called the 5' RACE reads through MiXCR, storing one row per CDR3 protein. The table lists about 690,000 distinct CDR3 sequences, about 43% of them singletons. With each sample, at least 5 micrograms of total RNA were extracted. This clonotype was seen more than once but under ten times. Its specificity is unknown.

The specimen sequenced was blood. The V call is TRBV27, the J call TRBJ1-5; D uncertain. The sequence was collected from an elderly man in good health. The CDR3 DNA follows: TGTGCCAGCACCCTCAAAATCGGTCAGCCCCAGCATTTT. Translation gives CASTLKIGQPQHF.